Sequencing of this T cell receptor (beta chain) was carried out in a study of OX40 agonist ivuxolimab in advanced cancers. This table comes from immunoSEQ multiplex PCR, and its TCRdb copy is limited to in-frame clones, with some not included. The table shows 80,000 or so clones, with about 83% occurring only once. V was clipped by 1 base and J by 4 bases, with 16 bases between them. The V gene's germline CDR1 is LGHNA and CDR2 YNFKEQ. The CDR3 extends over 16 amino acids. The TCR sequence derives from an adult with an advanced solid tumor such as melanoma, head and neck, liver or kidney cancer. This chain joins TRBV4-2 and TRBJ2-5; possible D gene TRBD1, 5 bases. Material: CD4+ or CD8+ T cells sorted from blood, obtained in a trial of the OX40 agonist ivuxolimab. The DNA of the CDR3 is TGTGCCAGCAGCCAAGTCCCCAGTCAGGGCGGAGAGACCCAGTACTTC. Amino acid sequence: CASSQVPSQGGETQYF.